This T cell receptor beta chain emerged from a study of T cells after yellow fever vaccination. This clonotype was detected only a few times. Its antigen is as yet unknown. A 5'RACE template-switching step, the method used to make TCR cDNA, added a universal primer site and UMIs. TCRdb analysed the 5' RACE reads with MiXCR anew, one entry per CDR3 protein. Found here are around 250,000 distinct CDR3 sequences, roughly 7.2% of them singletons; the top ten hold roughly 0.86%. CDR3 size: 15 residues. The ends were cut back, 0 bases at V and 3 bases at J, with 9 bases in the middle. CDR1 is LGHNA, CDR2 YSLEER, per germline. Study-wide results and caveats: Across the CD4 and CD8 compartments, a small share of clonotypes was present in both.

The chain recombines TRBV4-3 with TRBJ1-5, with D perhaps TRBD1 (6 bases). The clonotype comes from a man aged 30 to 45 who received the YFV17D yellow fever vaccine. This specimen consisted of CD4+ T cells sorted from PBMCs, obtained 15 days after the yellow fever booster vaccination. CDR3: CASSQEWGPNQPQHF. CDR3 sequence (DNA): TGCGCCAGCAGCCAAGAATGGGGGCCCAATCAGCCCCAGCATTTT.